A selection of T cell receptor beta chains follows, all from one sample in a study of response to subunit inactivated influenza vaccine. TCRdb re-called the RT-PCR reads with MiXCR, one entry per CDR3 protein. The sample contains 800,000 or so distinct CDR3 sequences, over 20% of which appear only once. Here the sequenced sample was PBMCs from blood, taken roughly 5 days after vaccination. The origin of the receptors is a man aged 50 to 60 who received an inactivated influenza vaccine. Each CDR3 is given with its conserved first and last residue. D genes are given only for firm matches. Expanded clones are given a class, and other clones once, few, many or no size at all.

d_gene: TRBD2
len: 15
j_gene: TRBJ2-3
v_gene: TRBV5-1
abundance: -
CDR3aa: CASSLAQRGSDTQYF
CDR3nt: TGCGCCAGCAGCTTGGCCCAGCGGGGGAGCGATACGCAGTATTTT

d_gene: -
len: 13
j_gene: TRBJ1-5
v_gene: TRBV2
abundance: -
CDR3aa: CASSGGNDQPQHF
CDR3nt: TGTGCCAGCAGTGGGGGGAACGATCAGCCCCAGCATTTT

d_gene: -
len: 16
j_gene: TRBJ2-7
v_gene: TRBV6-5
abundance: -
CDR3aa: CASSYSINRVPYEQYF
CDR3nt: TGTGCCAGCAGTTACTCTATTAACAGGGTCCCCTACGAGCAGTACTTC

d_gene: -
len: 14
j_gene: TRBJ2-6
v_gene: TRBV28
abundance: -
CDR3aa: CASRRGSGANVLTF
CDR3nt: TGTGCCAGCAGGCGGGGCTCTGGGGCCAACGTCCTGACTTTC

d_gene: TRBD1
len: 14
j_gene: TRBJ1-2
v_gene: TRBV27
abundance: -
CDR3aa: CASSLSYRGGGYTF
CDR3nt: TGTGCCAGCAGTTTATCGTACAGGGGGGGTGGCTACACCTTC

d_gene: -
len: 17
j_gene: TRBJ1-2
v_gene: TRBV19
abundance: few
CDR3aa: CASSIDLTEHGNYGYTF
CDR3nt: TGTGCCAGTAGTATAGATCTAACTGAGCATGGTAACTATGGCTACACCTTC

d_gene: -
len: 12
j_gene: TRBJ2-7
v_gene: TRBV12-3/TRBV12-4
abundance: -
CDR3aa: CASSPELYEQYF
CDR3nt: TGTGCCAGCTCGCCAGAACTCTACGAGCAGTACTTC

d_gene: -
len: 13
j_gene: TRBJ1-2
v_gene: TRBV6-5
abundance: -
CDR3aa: CASINVGGYGYTF
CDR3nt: TGTGCCAGCATTAACGTAGGGGGCTATGGCTACACCTTC

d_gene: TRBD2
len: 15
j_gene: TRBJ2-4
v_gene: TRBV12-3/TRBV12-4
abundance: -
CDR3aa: CASTVAGPAKNIQYF
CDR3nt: TGTGCCAGCACAGTAGCGGGGCCAGCCAAAAACATTCAGTACTTC

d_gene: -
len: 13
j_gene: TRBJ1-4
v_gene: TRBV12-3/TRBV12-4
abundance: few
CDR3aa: CASSGLTGTELFF
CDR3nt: TGTGCCAGCAGTGGACTAACAGGGACGGAACTGTTTTTT

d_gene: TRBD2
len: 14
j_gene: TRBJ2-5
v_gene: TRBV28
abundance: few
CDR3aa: CASSPGGPMETQYF
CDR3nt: TGTGCCAGCAGCCCGGGAGGACCCATGGAGACCCAGTACTTC

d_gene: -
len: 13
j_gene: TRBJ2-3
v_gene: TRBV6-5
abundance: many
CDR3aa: CASSSWDTDTQYF
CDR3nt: TGTGCCAGCAGTTCGTGGGACACAGATACGCAGTATTTT

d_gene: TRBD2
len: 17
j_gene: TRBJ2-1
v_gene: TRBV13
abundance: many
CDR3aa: CASSSRASGSRYNEQFF
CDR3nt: TGTGCCAGCAGCTCACGTGCTAGCGGCTCGAGATACAATGAGCAGTTCTTC

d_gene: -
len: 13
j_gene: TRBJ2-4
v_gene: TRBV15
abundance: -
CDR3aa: CATSSGRGNIQYF
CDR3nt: TGTGCCACCAGCAGTGGCAGGGGAAACATTCAGTACTTC

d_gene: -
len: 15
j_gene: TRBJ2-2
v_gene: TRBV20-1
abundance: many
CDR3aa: CSAREARIYTGELFF
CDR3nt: TGCAGTGCTAGAGAGGCAAGGATCTACACCGGGGAGCTGTTTTTT

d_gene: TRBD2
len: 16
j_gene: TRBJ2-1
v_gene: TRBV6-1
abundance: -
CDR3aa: CASSLHLAGPSNEQFF
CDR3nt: TGTGCCAGCAGCCTCCACCTAGCGGGGCCGTCCAATGAGCAGTTCTTC

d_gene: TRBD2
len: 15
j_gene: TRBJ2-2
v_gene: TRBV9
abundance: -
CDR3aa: CASSASGGMTGELFF
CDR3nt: TGTGCCAGCAGCGCAAGCGGGGGGATGACCGGGGAGCTGTTTTTT

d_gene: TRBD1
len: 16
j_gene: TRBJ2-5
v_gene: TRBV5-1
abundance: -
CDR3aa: CASSLAPGGIQETQYF
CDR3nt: TGCGCCAGCAGCTTGGCTCCAGGGGGCATTCAAGAGACCCAGTACTTC

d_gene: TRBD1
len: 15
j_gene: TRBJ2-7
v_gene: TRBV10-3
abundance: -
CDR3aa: CAISGEKTGYYEQYF
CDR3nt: TGTGCCATCAGTGGGGAAAAGACAGGGTACTACGAGCAGTACTTC

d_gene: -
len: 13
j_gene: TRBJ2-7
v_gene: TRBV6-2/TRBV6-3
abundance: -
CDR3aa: CASSYSRPYEQYF
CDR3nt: TGTGCCAGCAGTTACTCGAGACCCTACGAGCAGTACTTC